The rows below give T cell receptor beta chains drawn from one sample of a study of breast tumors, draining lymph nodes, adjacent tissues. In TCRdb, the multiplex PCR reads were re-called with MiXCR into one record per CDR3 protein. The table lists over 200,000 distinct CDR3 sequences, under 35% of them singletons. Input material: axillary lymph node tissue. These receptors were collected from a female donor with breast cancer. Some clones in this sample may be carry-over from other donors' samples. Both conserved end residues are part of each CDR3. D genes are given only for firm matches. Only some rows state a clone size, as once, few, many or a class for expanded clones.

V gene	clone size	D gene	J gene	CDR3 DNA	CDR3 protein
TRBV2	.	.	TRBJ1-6	TGTGCCAGCAGCCCAGGGAATAATTCACCCCTCCACTTT	CASSPGNNSPLHF
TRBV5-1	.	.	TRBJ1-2	TGTGCCAGCAGCCAAGATAGTGGGGTCTATGGCTACACCTTC	CASSQDSGVYGYTF
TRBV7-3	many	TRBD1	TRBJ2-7	TGTGCCAGCAGCTTAACGATTGACAGGGTGAATTCCTACGAGCAGTACTTC	CASSLTIDRVNSYEQYF
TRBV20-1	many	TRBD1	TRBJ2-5	TGCAGTGCTAGAGATCGGAGGCAGGGGGCGCGGGAGACCCAGTACTTC	CSARDRRQGARETQYF
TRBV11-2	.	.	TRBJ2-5	TGTGCCAGCAGCTTAGATAGATGGGGTGGGCGGGCCCAAGAGACCCAGTACTTC	CASSLDRWGGRAQETQYF
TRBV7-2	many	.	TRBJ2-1	TGTGCCAGCAGCCCAAGCACTAGCATGGGCTATGAGCAGTTCTTC	CASSPSTSMGYEQFF
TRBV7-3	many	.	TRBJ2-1	TGTGCCAGCAGCGCGAAAGCTAGCACCTTAAGCTCCTACAATGAGCAGTTCTTC	CASSAKASTLSSYNEQFF
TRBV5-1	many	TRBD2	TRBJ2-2	TGCGCCAGCAGCCCTCGGGGTAGCGGGGGACTTCGCCGAGGGACCGGGGAGCTGTTTTTT	CASSPRGSGGLRRGTGELFF
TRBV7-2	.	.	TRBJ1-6	TGTGCCAGCAGCTTAGTTGTGTCAAATTCACCCCTCCACTTT	CASSLVVSNSPLHF
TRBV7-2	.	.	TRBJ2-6	TGTGCCAGCAGCTTGGGGGGGCAAGGGGCCAACGTCCTGACTTTC	CASSLGGQGANVLTF
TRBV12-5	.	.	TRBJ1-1	TGTGCTAGTGGTCAAGGGACGGGTAGGTCGGCTTTCTTT	CASGQGTGRSAFF
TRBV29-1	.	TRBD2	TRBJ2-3	TGCAGCGTTCCCGGGGTAGCGGGGGCGGTCACAGATACGCAGTATTTT	CSVPGVAGAVTDTQYF
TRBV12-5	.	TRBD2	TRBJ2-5	TGTGCTAGTGGTTTGGTACAGGCGGGGGTTCAAGAGACCCAGTACTTC	CASGLVQAGVQETQYF
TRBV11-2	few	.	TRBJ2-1	TGTGCCAGCAGCTCTATAAGGACAGCGTACAATGAGCAGTTCTTC	CASSSIRTAYNEQFF
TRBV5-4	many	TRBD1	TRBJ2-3	TGTGCCAGCAGCCTCGACAGGGGGCCGACATTAACGCAGTATTTT	CASSLDRGPTLTQYF
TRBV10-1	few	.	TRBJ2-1	TGCGCCAGCAGTGATCCCGGACAGCAGCAGTTCTTC	CASSDPGQQQFF
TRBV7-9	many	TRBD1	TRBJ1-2	TGTGCCAGCACCATGGACAGGGACTATGGCTACACCTTC	CASTMDRDYGYTF
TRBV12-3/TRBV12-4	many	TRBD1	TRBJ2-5	TGTGCCAGCAGTTTGGACAGGGGGCGTCAAGAGACCCAGTACTTC	CASSLDRGRQETQYF
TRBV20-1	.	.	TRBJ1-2	TGCAGTGCTAGTTCGAACAGGGTACTGAGTAGGGGCTACACCTTC	CSASSNRVLSRGYTF
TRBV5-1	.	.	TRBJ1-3	TGCGCCAGCAGCTTGGCGGGGAAAGGGAACACCATATATTTT	CASSLAGKGNTIYF
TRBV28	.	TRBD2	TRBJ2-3	TGTGCCAGCAGTCGCCCCCCCGGCGGGAGGAACACAGATACGCAGTATTTT	CASSRPPGGRNTDTQYF
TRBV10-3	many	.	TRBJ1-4	TGTGCCATCAGTGAGTTCGACGGAGCAGAGGAAAAACTGTTTTTT	CAISEFDGAEEKLFF
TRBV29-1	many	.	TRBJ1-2	TGCAGCGTAGTATCAGGAGGGACTAACTATGGCTACACCTTC	CSVVSGGTNYGYTF
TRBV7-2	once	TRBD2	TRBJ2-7	TGTGCCAGCAGCCCTACTAGCGGGAGGCCATCTTCCTACGAGCAGTACTTC	CASSPTSGRPSSYEQYF
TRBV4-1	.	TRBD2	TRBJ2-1	TGCGCCAGCAGCCTCACTAGCGGGAGGGCCCAGGAGCAGTTCTTC	CASSLTSGRAQEQFF
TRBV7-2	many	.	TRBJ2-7	TGTGCCAGCAGTTTAGGGGTGGCACGGCCGTACGAGCAGTACTTC	CASSLGVARPYEQYF
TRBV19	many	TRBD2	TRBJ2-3	TGTGCCAGTAGTATATCTAGCGGAACAGATACGCAGTATTTT	CASSISSGTDTQYF
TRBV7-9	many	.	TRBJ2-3	TGTGCCAGCAGCTTAACCCAGGGCGTGGATACGCAGTATTTT	CASSLTQGVDTQYF
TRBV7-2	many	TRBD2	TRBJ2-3	TGTGCCAGCAGCTTAGTAGGTGGCGGGGGGACCACAGATACGCAGTATTTT	CASSLVGGGGTTDTQYF
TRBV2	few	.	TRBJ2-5	TGTGCCAGCAGTGGTCGGGGGGCGCAGGCCCTAGAGACCCAGTACTTC	CASSGRGAQALETQYF
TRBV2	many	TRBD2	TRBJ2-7	TGTGCCAGCACCGGACAGGGACTAGCGTCGAACGAGCAGTACTTC	CASTGQGLASNEQYF
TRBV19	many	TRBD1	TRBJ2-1	TGTGCCAGTAGTATAGCGGGACAGGGTTATGATGAGCAGTTCTTC	CASSIAGQGYDEQFF
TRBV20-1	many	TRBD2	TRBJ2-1	TGCAGTGCTAGAGATAGGCGAGCGGGGAGCTCCTACAATGAGCAGTTCTTC	CSARDRRAGSSYNEQFF
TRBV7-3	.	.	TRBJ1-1	TGTGCCAGCAGCTTAACGCCTCCAGGGCCGAACACTGAAGCTTTCTTT	CASSLTPPGPNTEAFF
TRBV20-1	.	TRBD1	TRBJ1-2	TGCAGTGCTCCTAGTAGCCGGGACAGGTCAAACTATGGCTACACCTTC	CSAPSSRDRSNYGYTF
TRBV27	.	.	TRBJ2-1	TGTGCCAGGTTTGGGCCCGAGCGGTTCTTC	CARFGPERFF
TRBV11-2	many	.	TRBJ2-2	TGTGCCAGCAGCTTAGATGAGTTACGGACCCTCACCGGGGAGCTGTTTTTT	CASSLDELRTLTGELFF
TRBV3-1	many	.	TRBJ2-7	TGTGCCAGCAGCCAAGCATCGGTAGCACCTCCCTACGAGCAGTACTTC	CASSQASVAPPYEQYF
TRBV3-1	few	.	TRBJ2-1	TGTGCCAGCAGCCAAGATAGGGGATTCGGGGGCAATGAGCAGTTCTTC	CASSQDRGFGGNEQFF
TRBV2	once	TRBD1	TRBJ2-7	TGTGCCAGCAGAGAGGACAGGGGCCACGAGCAGTACTTC	CASREDRGHEQYF
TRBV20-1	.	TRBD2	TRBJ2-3	TGCAGCCCTATTGGGAGGGGCCAAAGCACAGATACGCAGTATTTT	CSPIGRGQSTDTQYF
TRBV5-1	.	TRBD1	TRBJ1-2	TGCGCCAGCAGTTCGGGACAGGAGTATGGCTACACCTTC	CASSSGQEYGYTF
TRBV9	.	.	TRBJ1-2	TGTGCCAGCAGCGTAGGGCAGACCTATGGCTACACCTTC	CASSVGQTYGYTF
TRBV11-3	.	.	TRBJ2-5	TGTGCCAGCAGCTTCAGCGGAATCGCGGAGACCCAGTACTTC	CASSFSGIAETQYF
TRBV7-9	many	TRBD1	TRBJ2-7	TGTGCCAGCAGCTCATCCCCCCAACAAACCGGGACAGAGCTCTACGAGCAGTACTTC	CASSSSPQQTGTELYEQYF
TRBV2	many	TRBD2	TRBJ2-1	TGTGCCAGCAGGAAGGAGCGGGAGAGGACCTACAATGAGCAGTTCTTC	CASRKERERTYNEQFF
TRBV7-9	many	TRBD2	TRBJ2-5	TGTGCCAGCAGCTTAGGTGTTAGCGGGGGTACACAAGAGACCCAGTACTTC	CASSLGVSGGTQETQYF
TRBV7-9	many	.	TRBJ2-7	TGTGCCAGCAGCTTAGGAGACGGATACGAGCAGTACTTC	CASSLGDGYEQYF
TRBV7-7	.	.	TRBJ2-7	TGTGCTAGAGATCTCTGGGGCTACGAGCAGTACTTC	CARDLWGYEQYF